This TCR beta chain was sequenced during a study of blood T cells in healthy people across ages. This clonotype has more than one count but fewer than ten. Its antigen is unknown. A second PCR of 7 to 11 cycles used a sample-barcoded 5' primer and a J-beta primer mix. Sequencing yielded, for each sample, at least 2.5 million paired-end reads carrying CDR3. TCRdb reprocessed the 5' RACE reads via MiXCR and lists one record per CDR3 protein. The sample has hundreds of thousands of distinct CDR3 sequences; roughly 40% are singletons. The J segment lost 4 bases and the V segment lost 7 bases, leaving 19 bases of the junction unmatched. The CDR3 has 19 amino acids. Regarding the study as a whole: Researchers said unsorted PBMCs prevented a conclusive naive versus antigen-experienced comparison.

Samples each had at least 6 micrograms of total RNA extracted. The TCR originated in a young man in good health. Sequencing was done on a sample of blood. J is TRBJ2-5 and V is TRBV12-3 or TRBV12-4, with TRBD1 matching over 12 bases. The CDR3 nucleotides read TGTGCCAGCACCTCGGACAGGTTGGGACAGGGGGCCGGAGGAGAGACCCAGTACTTC. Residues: CASTSDRLGQGAGGETQYF.